This T cell receptor beta chain came from a study of response to subunit inactivated influenza vaccine. MiXCR, applied by TCRdb to the RT-PCR reads, yields one record per CDR3 protein. The repertoire includes about 540,000 distinct CDR3 sequences, roughly 25% of them detected once, and approximately 3% sits in the top ten. The germline gives CDR1 SGDLS, CDR2 YYNGEE. The CDR3 consists of 12 residues. Trimming pared 5 bases from V and 4 bases from J, leaving 7 bases between. In addition, the sample was reused for a study of T cells expressing NK-cell markers. That study reports: Researchers built TCR beta cDNA using 5'RACE template switching with UMIs. Seven of the eight sequenced donors were HCMV-seropositive; one was seronegative. In several experiments, an anti-gamma-delta TCR antibody restricted sorting to alpha-beta TCR T cells. One observes that, in a handful of donors, these clonotypes were also the leading ones within the CD3+CD56-NKG2C+ fraction.

The specimen was CD4+ T cells sorted from PBMCs, collected roughly 12 days after vaccination. The V gene is TRBV9, the J gene TRBJ1-3; D is unresolved. This TCR came from a man in his fifties or sixties who received an inactivated influenza vaccine. The CDR3 sequence: CASSDSGNTIYF. The CDR3, as DNA: TGTGCCAGCAGTGATAGCGGAAACACCATATATTTT.